The clone carrying this T cell receptor beta chain was seen ten or more times. The target antigen is unknown. The same CDR3 arises from other DNA sequences in this sample as well. This sample was included in a study of beta chain features in type 1 diabetes. General study points: Sequencing the cDNA could make cells with high TCR expression show up more than they should. Significant though moderate, a shortening of TCRB CDR3s appeared in all four CD4+ subsets of Type 1 diabetes patients.

Sorting based on CD45RO/CCR7/CD25/CD127/CD95/CD27 separated CD4+ naive, central memory, regulatory and stem cell-like memory cells. Expressed TCRB transcripts were sequenced, since all the RNA that had been isolated was reverse transcribed. This table comes from immunoSEQ multiplex PCR, and its TCRdb copy is limited to in-frame clones, with some not included. The sample contains some 150,000 clones, roughly 11% of which appear only once. The CDR3 is made up of 11 amino acids. The V and J ends lost 0 bases and 5 bases respectively, with 1 base between them. The V gene's germline CDR1 is SGDLS and CDR2 YYNGEE.

The rearrangement uses TRBV9 and TRBJ2-3; no definite D call. The sequenced sample was central memory CD4+ T cells from blood. The TCR was taken from a man in his late teens or twenties in good health. The CDR3 is CASSVGDTQYF. The CDR3 DNA is TGTGCCAGCAGCGTAGGAGATACGCAGTATTTT.